These 9 T cell receptor beta chains came from one sample sequenced in a study of T-cell memory formation after mild COVID-19. Each CDR3 protein is one row after TCRdb ran MiXCR on the 5' RACE reads. The data show about 210,000 distinct CDR3 sequences, over 9.5% seen once. Sample: PBMCs or a T cell subset sorted from them (not recorded which). Source of these receptors: a man between 18 and 29 years old who had mild COVID-19 (a few samples of this study predate the infection). Cell type and time point are not known.

The chain combines TRBV12-3 or TRBV12-4 with TRBJ1-2, with 9 bases that match TRBD1. The CDR3 runs 17 residues. V dropped 4 bases and J dropped 1; count of bases not matched to a gene: 10. The DNA for the CDR3 is TGTGCCAGCAGTTCCCGAGCCGGGACAGGGAATAACTATGGCTACACCTTC. As protein: CASSSRAGTGNNYGYTF.

This clonotype was picked up a small number of times. The J gene is TRBJ1-6, the V gene TRBV6-2 or TRBV6-3, with a tentative D call TRBD1 (6 bases). This CDR3 has 17 amino acids. The V gene's germline CDR1 is MNHEY and CDR2 SVGEGT. Trimming left V 5 bases short and J 9 bases short, with 23 bases between. This chain's CDR3 is CASSPHRDTYRGSPLHF. The CDR3, as DNA: TGTGCCAGCAGTCCCCACCGGGACACCTACCGGGGTTCACCCCTCCACTTT.

The V gene is TRBV2, the J gene TRBJ2-7; TRBD1 matches at 7 bases. This CDR3 is 13 amino acids long. The germline V gene encodes CDR1 SNHLY and CDR2 FYNNEI. Trimming took 9 bases from V and 0 from J; bases not matched to a gene: 5. CDR3 in amino acids: CASGTASSYEQYF. The CDR3, as DNA: TGTGCCAGTGGGACAGCCAGCTCCTACGAGCAGTACTTC.

This clonotype has more than one count but fewer than ten. The CDR3 DNA is TGTGCCAGCAGCCTACAGGGGGCAGGGTACGAGCAGTACGTC. This translates into CASSLQGAGYEQYV. This rearrangement joins TRBV7-9 to TRBJ2-7; TRBD1 aligns across 9 bases. This CDR3 has 14 residues. V dropped 5 bases and J dropped 4; count of bases not matched to a gene: 6. Looked up from germline, CDR1 is SEHNR and CDR2 is FQNEAQ (reference sequence).

Turning to this clonotype: A read error may account for a junction end that differs from germline. The genes are TRBV4-3 and TRBJ1-4; D might be TRBD1 (5 bases). The CDR3 is 16 amino acids. Germline loops: CDR1 LGHNA, CDR2 YSLEER. Written as DNA, the CDR3 is TGCGCCAGCAGCCAAGATTGGGCAGGGACTAATGAAAAACTATTTTTT. This translates into CASSQDWAGTNEKLFF.

The sample holds a few counts of this clonotype. The V gene is TRBV25-1, the J gene TRBJ2-1, with 8 bases matching TRBD1. The V gene's germline CDR1 is MGHDK and CDR2 SYGVNS. The length of the CDR3 is 14 residues. Losses at the gene ends were 5 bases for V and 6 bases for J; bases not matched to a gene: 6. CDR3 sequence reads: CASSTSTGVNEQFF. DNA for the CDR3: TGTGCCAGCAGTACCTCGACAGGGGTCAATGAGCAGTTCTTC.

The chain is built from TRBV5-6 and TRBJ2-5; D is possibly TRBD2 (6 bases). This CDR3 contains 15 residues. V was shortened by 4 bases and J by 3 bases, with 16 bases between the two germline ends. Germline lookup yields CDR1 SGHDT and CDR2 YYEEEE. The CDR3 sequence is CASSPRVPGEETQYF. In DNA, the CDR3 is TGTGCCAGCAGCCCAAGGGTACCGGGGGAAGAGACCCAGTACTTC.

The rearrangement joins TRBV6-5 to TRBJ2-4; D is undetermined. CDR1 and CDR2 from the germline V gene are MNHEY and SVGAGI. Trimming stripped 6 bases from V and 0 bases from J, with 12 bases between. The CDR3 sequence is 15 residues long. The CDR3 DNA follows: TGTGCCAGCAGCTGGACGGCCCTAGCCAAAAACATTCAGTACTTC. It yields the protein CASSWTALAKNIQYF.

The genes are TRBV5-1 and TRBJ1-4; D is unresolved. CDR3 size: 15 residues. CDR1 and CDR2 from the germline V gene are SGHRS and YFSETQ. Trimming stripped 0 bases from V and 0 bases from J, with 6 bases between. The CDR3: CASSLDPATNEKLFF. CDR3 nucleotides: TGCGCCAGCAGCTTGGACCCTGCAACTAATGAAAAACTGTTTTTT.